This T cell receptor beta chain was sequenced in a study of shared clonotypes between healthy human individuals. This clone was counted at least ten times. Its cognate antigen is unknown. General study results and limits: Generation probabilities were higher for clonotypes shared across all four sorted-subset donors than for unshared ones.

V was cut by 7 bases and J by 2 bases, with 7 bases left in between. Germline CDR1 reads SGHAT; CDR2 reads FQNNGV. The CDR3 sequence is 12 residues long. Sequenced by immunoSEQ multiplex PCR; TCRdb stores in-frame clones only, minus some. The sample lists about 230,000 clones, 65% occurring once. The chain joins TRBV11-2 to TRBJ2-3; D is unresolved. The TCR comes from a young man in good health. The specimen was memory CD4+ T cells sorted from blood. Specified subset: CD45RA-negative fraction. CDR3 in DNA: TGTGCCAGCACCCTGCACACAGATACGCAGTATTTT. This encodes CASTLHTDTQYF.